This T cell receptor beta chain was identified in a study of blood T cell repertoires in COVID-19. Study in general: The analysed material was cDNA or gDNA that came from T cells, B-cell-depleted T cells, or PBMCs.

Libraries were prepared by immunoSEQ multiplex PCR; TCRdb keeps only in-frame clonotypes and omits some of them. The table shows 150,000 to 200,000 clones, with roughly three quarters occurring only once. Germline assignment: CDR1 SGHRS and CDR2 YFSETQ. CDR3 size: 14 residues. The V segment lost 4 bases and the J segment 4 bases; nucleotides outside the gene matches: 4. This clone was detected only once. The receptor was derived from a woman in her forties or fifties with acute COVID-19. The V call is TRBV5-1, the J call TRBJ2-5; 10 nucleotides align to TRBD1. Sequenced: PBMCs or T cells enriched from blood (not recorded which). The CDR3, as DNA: TGCGCCAGCAGCGAGAGGACAGGGGGAGAGACCCAGTACTTC. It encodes CASSERTGGETQYF.